Listed here are 15 T cell receptor beta chains from one sample, sequenced in a study of T cell responses to AZD1222 COVID-19 vaccine. Generated by immunoSEQ multiplex PCR, the TCRdb table keeps only in-frame clones and is missing some. The profile shows 130,000 or so clones, 90% of them singletons. Sequenced here: peripheral blood, sampled on day 0 of AZD1222 vaccination. These TCRs come from an adult in good health.

The V call is TRBV13, the J call TRBJ2-7, with 7 bases identical to TRBD1. J gave up 6 bases and V 8 bases, and 13 bases lay outside the gene matches. CDR1 and CDR2 from the germline V gene are PRHDT and FYEKMQ (reference sequence). The CDR3 has 14 residues. CDR3 residues: CASEYRGPEAEQYF. In nucleotides, the CDR3 is TGTGCCAGCGAATACAGGGGCCCAGAAGCCGAGCAGTACTTC.

CDR3 sequence: CASSPGGRAKDTGELFF. The DNA for the CDR3 is TGTGCCAGCTCACCGGGTGGCAGGGCGAAGGACACCGGGGAGCTGTTTTTT. This rearrangement joins TRBV18 to TRBJ2-2, with a weak D call TRBD1 (5 bases). The CDR3 has 17 residues. Trimming removed 3 bases from V and 3 bases from J, with 17 bases in between. CDR1 KGHSH and CDR2 LQKENI come from the germline V gene.

This chain connects TRBV6-5 to TRBJ1-6; a weak D match, TRBD1 (6 bases). With 2 bases removed from V and 10 bases from J, the gap between germline ends came to 12 bases. The CDR3 contains 14 residues. CDR1 is MNHEY and CDR2 is SVGAGI in the germline V gene. The CDR3, as DNA: TGTGCCAGCAGTTACCCGTTGAGGGGGTCACCCCTCCACTTT. This translates into CASSYPLRGSPLHF.

The chain links TRBV24-1 to TRBJ1-2, with D tentatively TRBD1 (6 bases). CDR1 and CDR2 from the germline V gene are KGHDR and SFDVKD. CDR3 length: 14 amino acids. Trimming stripped 4 bases from V and 0 bases from J, with 8 bases between. CDR3 bases: TGTGCCACCAGTGACCGACAGGCTAACTATGGCTACACCTTC. The encoded protein is CATSDRQANYGYTF.

The chain couples TRBV11-3 to TRBJ2-3; D call uncertain. CDR1 is SGHNT and CDR2 is YENEEA in the germline V gene. The length of the CDR3 is 13 residues. Trimming took off 5 bases at V and 6 bases at J, with 12 bases between the two ends. The CDR3 sequence: CASSRPGADTQYF. CDR3 sequence (DNA): TGTGCCAGCAGCCGGCCAGGTGCGGATACGCAGTATTTT. The full variable domain, in which reference TRBV11-3 and TRBJ2-3 provide the parts outside the CDR3, is EAGVVQSPRYKIIEKKQPVAFWCNPISGHNTLYWYLQNLGQGPELLIRYENEEAVDDSQLPKDRFSAERLKGVDSTLKIQPAELGDSAVYLCASSRPGADTQYFGPGTRLTVL.

The chain has TRBV7-2 and TRBJ2-3, with D possibly matching TRBD2 (6 bases). The V end was cut by 5 bases, the J end by 6 bases, with 18 bases between. Looked up from germline, CDR1 is SGHTA and CDR2 is FQGNSA. This CDR3 has 15 residues. The CDR3 DNA follows: TGTGCCAGCAGCCTAGGGTATAGCGGAGGGGATACGCAGTATTTT. Encoded protein: CASSLGYSGGDTQYF.

The chain couples TRBV28 to TRBJ1-1, with 7 bases identical to TRBD1. Trimming at V came to 4 bases and at J to 4 bases, leaving 0 bases not matched to a gene. This CDR3 contains 12 residues. Germline V gene sequence: CDR1 MDHEN, CDR2 SYDVKM. The CDR3 nucleotides read TGTGCCAGCAGTTCAGGGGGCACTGAAGCTTTCTTT. This gives the protein CASSSGGTEAFF.

The chain recombines TRBV27 with TRBJ2-3, with TRBD1 matching 8 bases. CDR3 length: 15 residues. V lost 2 bases, J lost 4 bases, and 5 bases stayed unmatched. The germline CDR1 and CDR2 sequences are MNHEY and SMNVEV (reference sequence). In DNA, the CDR3 is TGTGCCAGCAGTTTACTACAGGGGGTTTCAGATACGCAGTATTTT. This sequence encodes CASSLLQGVSDTQYF.

This clone was observed a handful of times. The V and J genes are TRBV6-5 and TRBJ2-6, with no clear D. The CDR3 totals 15 residues. V was shortened by 5 bases and J by 0 bases, with 8 bases between the two germline ends. Germline V lookup: CDR1 MNHEY, CDR2 SVGAGI. CDR3 DNA sequence: TGTGCCAGCAGTAATCAGGCCTCTGGGGCCAACGTCCTGACTTTC. It codes for CASSNQASGANVLTF.

This clone has a handful of counts. The genes are TRBV5-1 and TRBJ2-7, with 7 bases fitting TRBD1. CDR1 is SGHRS, CDR2 YFSETQ, per germline. The CDR3 totals 13 residues. V was clipped by 3 bases and J by 3 bases; unmatched bases: 3. The CDR3 coding sequence is TGCGCCAGCAGCTCGACAGGGAACTACGAGCAGTACTTC. This gives the protein CASSSTGNYEQYF.

The chain joins TRBV11-2 to TRBJ2-7; 7 nucleotides match TRBD2. The CDR3 is 13 residues long. The V gene end was trimmed by 2 bases and the J gene end by 11 bases; junction bases not matched to a gene: 9. Per germline, CDR1 SGHAT and CDR2 FQNNGV. In DNA, the CDR3 is TGTGCCAGCAGCTTACGCCTTGGCGGGAGAAAGTACTTC. It specifies CASSLRLGGRKYF.

The chain combines TRBV7-2 with TRBJ1-6; 8 bases fit TRBD1. Germline assignment: CDR1 SGHTA and CDR2 FQGNSA. The CDR3 has 15 residues. J gave up 7 bases and V 5 bases, and 7 bases lay outside the gene matches. CDR3 region: CASSPGQGRNSPLHF. CDR3 sequence (DNA): TGTGCCAGCAGCCCCGGACAGGGTAGGAATTCACCCCTCCACTTT.

The chain links TRBV19 to TRBJ2-3; tentative D call: TRBD2 (6 bases). CDR3 length: 15 residues. V was shortened by 7 bases and J by 1 base, with 15 bases between the two germline ends. Germline V gene lookup returns CDR1 LNHDA and CDR2 SQIVND (reference sequence). CDR3 amino acids: CASTAGLGRTDTQYF. CDR3 DNA sequence: TGTGCCAGTACCGCGGGACTGGGACGCACAGATACGCAGTATTTT.

The chain has TRBV9 and TRBJ2-1; unclear D gene. Germline assignment: CDR1 SGDLS and CDR2 YYNGEE. The V and J ends lost 0 bases and 5 bases respectively, with 15 bases between them. The CDR3 has 16 amino acids. The CDR3 region is CASSVGVQNTNNEQFF. The CDR3 DNA sequence: TGTGCCAGCAGCGTAGGGGTACAGAATACAAACAATGAGCAGTTCTTC.

The rearrangement uses TRBV4-2 and TRBJ2-7, with D perhaps matching TRBD1 (7 bases). Germline V lookup: CDR1 LGHNA, CDR2 YNFKEQ. V was pared by 5 bases and J by 7 bases, with 18 bases between. The CDR3 runs 14 residues. CDR3: CASSGDRVGGEQYF. The CDR3 DNA reads TGTGCCAGCAGCGGCGACAGGGTCGGGGGTGAGCAGTACTTC.